In this sample, the clone carrying this T cell receptor (beta chain) turned up a few times. The data originate from a study of CD8+ T cells in alopecia areata. cDNA serving as the sequencing template came from extracted, reverse transcribed RNA. TCRdb's table, derived via immunoSEQ multiplex PCR, lists solely in-frame clones and lacks some. The sample holds about 270,000 clones; around 64% are singletons and the top ten take roughly 0.93%. The CDR3 is 15 amino acids. Germline-derived CDR1 and CDR2 are SGHNT and YYREEE (reference sequence). The V and J ends lost 1 base and 2 bases respectively, with 7 bases between them. The treatment denotes: oral pan-JAK inhibitor, 5-10 mg twice daily. Sorting separated CD4+ and CD8+ T cells out of PBMCs.

This material consisted of CD4+ T cells sorted from blood, taken at week 52, from a patient treated with tofacitinib. The chain has TRBV5-4 and TRBJ2-6; unclear D gene. The TCR sequence derives from a human donor with alopecia areata. CDR3 DNA: TGTGCCAGCAGCTTGAACGAAGCTGGGGCCAACGTCCTGACTTTC. It encodes CASSLNEAGANVLTF.